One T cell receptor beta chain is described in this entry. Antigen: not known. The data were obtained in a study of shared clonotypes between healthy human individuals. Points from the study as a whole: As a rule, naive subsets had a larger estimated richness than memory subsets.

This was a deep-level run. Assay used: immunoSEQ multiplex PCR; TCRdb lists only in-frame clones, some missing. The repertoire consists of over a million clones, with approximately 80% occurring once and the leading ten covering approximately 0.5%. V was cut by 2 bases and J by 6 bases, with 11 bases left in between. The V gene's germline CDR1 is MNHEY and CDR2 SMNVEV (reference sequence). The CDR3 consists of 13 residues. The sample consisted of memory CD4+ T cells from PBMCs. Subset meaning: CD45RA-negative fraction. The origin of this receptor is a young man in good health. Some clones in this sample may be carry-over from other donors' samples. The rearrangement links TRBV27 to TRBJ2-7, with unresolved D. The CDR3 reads CASSLAAALEQYF. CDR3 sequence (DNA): TGTGCCAGCAGTTTAGCAGCCGCGCTCGAGCAGTACTTC.